The present TCR beta chain was sequenced within a study of neurological immune-mediated disorders. Germline V CDR1 and CDR2: SGHTA, FQGTGA. CDR3 length: 18 residues. The ends lost 6 bases at V and 0 bases at J; junction bases unmatched: 15. Described time point: longitudinal time-point 3. This clonotype was observed at least ten times. TCRdb itself ran the 5' RACE reads through MiXCR, one entry per CDR3 protein. The data contain around 100,000 distinct CDR3 sequences, 9.5% to 14% of them singletons. The chain joins TRBV7-3 to TRBJ2-3, with TRBD1 matching 7 bases. The sequence was obtained from a female donor with HTLV-1-associated myelopathy (HAM/TSP). Sequencing used PBMCs. The CDR3 DNA sequence: TGTGCCAGCAGTCCCGGGACAGCATCCGCTTGGAGCACAGATACGCAGTATTTT. Its translation is CASSPGTASAWSTDTQYF.